This entry lists 5 T cell receptor beta chains sequenced from one sample in a study of blood T cell repertoires in COVID-19. Measured with immunoSEQ multiplex PCR; TCRdb has only the in-frame clones, and not every one. The sample lists 150,000 to 200,000 clones, about nine tenths occurring once. Sequenced input: peripheral blood. These receptors originate from a man in his 70s with active or convalescent COVID-19.

The chain has TRBV5-1 and TRBJ2-5, with 7 positions matching TRBD1. The junction had 16 bases not matched to a gene; V was cut back by 4 bases and J by 4 bases. Per germline, CDR1 SGHRS and CDR2 YFSETQ. The CDR3 has 17 residues. The CDR3 DNA reads TGCGCCAGCAGCCCAATTGGAGTAGGGGGCGAGGTAGAGACCCAGTACTTC. Amino acids: CASSPIGVGGEVETQYF.

The V gene is TRBV9, the J gene TRBJ2-6; D not resolved. In germline, CDR1 is SGDLS, CDR2 YYNGEE. V was trimmed by 3 bases and J by 0 bases, leaving 7 bases between them. The CDR3 length is 15 residues. CDR3 loop: CASSARHSGANVLTF. CDR3 nucleotides: TGTGCCAGCAGCGCCAGACACTCTGGGGCCAACGTCCTGACTTTC.

The chain uses TRBV6-2 or TRBV6-3 and TRBJ2-2; no firm D call. Trimming pared 5 bases from V and 7 bases from J, leaving 14 bases between. Germline V gene sequence: CDR1 MNHEY, CDR2 SVGEGT. The CDR3 spans 14 residues. The CDR3 nucleotides are TGTGCCAGCAGTGCCTTACGAGAAGTCGGGGAGCTGTTTTTT. Translation: CASSALREVGELFF.

The chain is built from TRBV29-1 and TRBJ1-2, with 7 positions matching TRBD1. This CDR3 comprises 14 residues. V trimming: 0 bases; J trimming: 3 bases; junction bases outside the gene matches: 4. Germline V gene sequence: CDR1 SQVTM, CDR2 ANQGSEA. The CDR3 sequence: CSVEDKDRYYGYTF. In DNA form, the CDR3 reads TGCAGCGTTGAAGATAAGGACAGGTACTATGGCTACACCTTC.

This CDR3 is CASSQGTGDTYEQYF. Here the CDR3 DNA reads TGTGCCAGCAGCCAAGGGACAGGGGACACCTACGAGCAGTACTTC. The chain uses TRBV3-1 (or the pseudogene TRBV3-2) and TRBJ2-7; 9 bases are shared with TRBD1. Losses at the gene ends were 1 base for V and 2 bases for J; bases not matched to a gene: 3. The length of the CDR3 is 15 residues. Germline CDR1 is LGHDT and CDR2 is YNNKEL (reference sequence).